These 32 T cell receptor beta chains share one sample of origin, sequenced in a study of blood T cell repertoires in COVID-19. The assay was immunoSEQ multiplex PCR, and TCRdb's table has in-frame clones only and misses some. The sample contains 85,000 to 90,000 clones, roughly 80% of which appear only once. Sequenced material: peripheral blood. These receptors came from a woman aged 80 or over with active or convalescent COVID-19.

This chain joins TRBV29-1 and TRBJ1-5; D is perhaps TRBD1 (6 bases). Germline values: CDR1 SQVTM, CDR2 ANQGSEA. CDR3 length: 13 residues. V was cut by 4 bases and J by 7 bases, with 14 bases left in between. In nucleotides, the CDR3 is TGCAGCGTTGCTTCAGGGGCTCAACAGCCCCAGCATTTT. This sequence encodes CSVASGAQQPQHF.

This clone was observed a few times. The genes are TRBV28 and TRBJ1-3; TRBD1 matches 8 bases. The junction had 8 bases not matched to a gene; V was cut back by 7 bases and J by 0 bases. The CDR3 consists of 16 residues. Germline V gene data show CDR1 as MDHEN and CDR2 as SYDVKM. Written as DNA, the CDR3 is TGTGCCAGCAATCCGGGACAGGTTTTCTCTGGAAACACCATATATTTT. It encodes CASNPGQVFSGNTIYF.

The DNA of the CDR3 is TGTGCCAGCAGCGTAGGAACAACCTCCTATAATTCACCCCTCCACTTT. It codes for CASSVGTTSYNSPLHF. V gene TRBV9 combines with J gene TRBJ1-6; no reliable D call. CDR1 SGDLS and CDR2 YYNGEE come from the germline V gene. Trimming cost V 0 bases and J 0 bases, with 7 bases left between them. The CDR3 extends over 16 amino acids.

The chain combines TRBV7-3 with TRBJ2-6, with D perhaps matching TRBD1 (6 bases). The CDR3 contains 15 residues. Germline assignment: CDR1 SGHTA and CDR2 FQGTGA. V lost 5 bases to trimming and J lost 2 bases, with 10 bases between them. CDR3 DNA: TGTGCCAGCAGCGACTCAGGGGCTGGGGCCAACGTCCTGACTTTC. Residues: CASSDSGAGANVLTF. The full variable domain, its missing parts supplied by reference TRBV7-3 and TRBJ2-6, is GAGVSQTPSNKVTEKGKYVELRCDPISGHTALYWYRQSLGQGPEFLIYFQGTGAADDSGLPNDRFFAVRPEGSVSTLKIQRTERGDSAVYLCASSDSGAGANVLTFGAGSRLTVL.

The chain carries TRBV7-2 and TRBJ2-5; TRBD2 aligns across 10 bases. This CDR3 spans 15 amino acids. With 5 bases clipped from V and 5 bases from J, the junction kept 8 bases outside the gene matches. Germline V gene data show CDR1 as SGHTA and CDR2 as FQGNSA. In DNA form, the CDR3 reads TGTGCCAGCAGCGCCGAAGCGGGGGGGGAGGAGACCCAGTACTTC. Protein: CASSAEAGGEETQYF. The full variable domain, rest sourced from reference TRBV7-2 and TRBJ2-5, is GAGVSQSPSNKVTEKGKDVELRCDPISGHTALYWYRQSLGQGLEFLIYFQGNSAPDKSGLPSDRFSAERTGGSVSTLTIQRTQQEDSAVYLCASSAEAGGEETQYFGPGTRLLVL.

The rearrangement uses TRBV9 and TRBJ2-1; TRBD2 might be the D (5 bases). Germline V CDR1 and CDR2: SGDLS, YYNGEE. The CDR3 has 16 residues. V lost 0 bases and J 4 bases, leaving 14 bases between the germline ends. CDR3 coding DNA: TGTGCCAGCAGCGTAGCTACCCTAGCTTCTTACAATGAGCAGTTCTTC. Its translation is CASSVATLASYNEQFF.

The V gene is TRBV12-3 or TRBV12-4, the J gene TRBJ1-2; 9 bases line up with TRBD1. The CDR3 length is 13 residues. V was pared by 4 bases and J by 9 bases, with 6 bases of the junction left unmatched. The CDR3, as DNA: TGTGCCAGCAGTTCCCCGGGACAGGGAAGCTACACCTTC. It is translated as CASSSPGQGSYTF.

The chain links TRBV6-2 or TRBV6-3 to TRBJ2-7; TRBD1 is a possible D gene (5 bases). The V gene's germline CDR1 is MNHEY and CDR2 SVGEGT. Trimming took off 3 bases at V and 7 bases at J, with 10 bases between the two ends. The CDR3 has 12 amino acids. The DNA for the CDR3 is TGTGCCAGCAGTTATGGGGCCGGGGAGCAGTACTTC. Translated, it gives CASSYGAGEQYF.

This clone has more than one count but fewer than ten. The chain employs TRBV7-2 and TRBJ2-7, with TRBD2 matching over 7 bases. Trimming took 2 bases from V and 3 from J; bases not matched to a gene: 7. CDR1 SGHTA and CDR2 FQGNSA come from the germline V gene. This CDR3 region has 15 residues. CDR3 protein: CASSLYGGSYYEQYF. The CDR3 coding sequence is TGTGCCAGCAGCTTATACGGCGGGAGTTACTACGAGCAGTACTTC.

This rearrangement joins TRBV7-2 to TRBJ2-7, with TRBD2 matching 7 bases. V lost 5 bases, J lost 0 bases, and 1 base stayed unmatched. CDR3 length: 13 amino acids. The germline V gene has CDR1 SGHTA and CDR2 FQGNSA. The CDR3 loop is CASSRDYSYEQYF. CDR3 DNA sequence: TGTGCCAGCAGCCGGGACTACTCCTACGAGCAGTACTTC.

This clone is a singleton in its sample. The chain joins TRBV7-2 to TRBJ2-7; 13 bases are a match to TRBD2. J was trimmed by 3 bases and V by 5 bases; bases with no gene match: 7. CDR1 is SGHTA and CDR2 is FQGNSA in the germline V gene. The length of the CDR3 is 16 residues. Here the CDR3 reads CASSLTSGRALYEQYF. CDR3 sequence (DNA): TGTGCCAGCAGCCTAACTAGCGGGAGGGCACTCTACGAGCAGTACTTC.

J is TRBJ2-1 and V is TRBV18, with 9 bases matching TRBD2. V lost 3 bases and J lost 8; bases outside the gene matches: 8. Germline V lookup: CDR1 KGHSH, CDR2 LQKENI. There are 15 residues in the CDR3. The CDR3 DNA follows: TGTGCCAGCTCACCTTTTAGCGGGAGAGTGGATGAGCAGTTCTTC. This codes for CASSPFSGRVDEQFF.

The V and J genes are TRBV2 and TRBJ2-3, with a possible D match to TRBD2 (6 bases). Trimming took 7 bases from V and 0 from J, leaving 26 bases between them. Germline loops: CDR1 SNHLY, CDR2 FYNNEI. The CDR3 is 19 amino acids. DNA for the CDR3: TGTGCCAGCAAGGGTCTTAGGAGTCAAGGGAGGAGTAGCACAGATACGCAGTATTTT. Protein sequence: CASKGLRSQGRSSTDTQYF.

J is TRBJ2-1 and V is TRBV3-1 (or the pseudogene TRBV3-2); 10 bases line up with TRBD2. Germline assignment: CDR1 LGHDT and CDR2 YNNKEL (reference sequence). Unmatched junction bases numbered 4, after V lost 5 bases and J lost 0 bases. This CDR3 spans 16 amino acids. The CDR3 spells CASSLAGGSSYNEQFF. Written as DNA, the CDR3 is TGTGCCAGCAGCTTAGCGGGGGGTTCCTCCTACAATGAGCAGTTCTTC.

This rearrangement joins TRBV7-2 to TRBJ2-5; TRBD2 might be the D (5 bases). V lost 5 bases, J lost 5 bases, and 21 bases lay in between. CDR3 size: 16 residues. Germline loops: CDR1 SGHTA, CDR2 FQGNSA. In nucleotides, the CDR3 is TGTGCCAGCAGCCCCTCCGGCCTAGCCCTCCGGGAGACCCAGTACTTC. As protein: CASSPSGLALRETQYF.

The rearrangement links TRBV28 to TRBJ1-1; TRBD1 aligns across 11 bases. CDR3 size: 15 residues. V shed 6 bases, J shed 5 bases, and the junction held 8 bases outside the gene matches. Germline-derived CDR1 and CDR2 are MDHEN and SYDVKM. CDR3 nucleotides: TGTGCCAGCAGATGGACAGGGGGCGCGCGGACTGAAGCTTTCTTT. As protein: CASRWTGGARTEAFF.

V usage is TRBV18 and J usage is TRBJ1-1; D is possibly TRBD1 (6 bases). The CDR3 runs to 12 residues. CDR1 is KGHSH, CDR2 LQKENI, per germline. Trimming pared 3 bases from V and 7 bases from J, leaving 9 bases between. CDR3 coding DNA: TGTGCCAGCTCACCTGCCAGGGGTGAAGCTTTCTTT. Its protein is CASSPARGEAFF.

The V call is TRBV5-1, the J call TRBJ1-4, with D unresolved. CDR1 and CDR2 from the germline V gene are SGHRS and YFSETQ. CDR3 length: 12 residues. V lost 5 bases and J lost 8, with 10 bases in between. The CDR3 reads CASRGSNEKLFF. CDR3 sequence (DNA): TGCGCCAGCAGGGGTAGCAACGAAAAACTGTTTTTT. The full variable domain, its missing parts supplied by reference TRBV5-1 and TRBJ1-4, is KAGVTQTPRYLIKTRGQQVTLSCSPISGHRSVSWYQQTPGQGLQFLFEYFSETQRNKGNFPGRFSGRQFSNSRSEMNVSTLELGDSALYLCASRGSNEKLFFGSGTQLSVL.

DNA for the CDR3: TGTGCCAGCAGCTTAGATGACAGGGTCTCTGGGGCCAACGTCCTGACTTTC. Its translation: CASSLDDRVSGANVLTF. V gene TRBV11-2 combines with J gene TRBJ2-6, with 7 bases fitting TRBD1. The ends lost 0 bases at V and 0 bases at J; junction bases unmatched: 2. CDR1 and CDR2 (germline): SGHAT, FQNNGV. The CDR3 has 17 amino acids.

This chain uses TRBV19 with TRBJ2-7, with TRBD2 as a possible D gene (5 bases). The V and J ends lost 7 bases and 0 bases respectively, with 22 bases between them. This CDR3 has 17 amino acids. The V gene's germline CDR1 is LNHDA and CDR2 SQIVND (reference sequence). Written as DNA, the CDR3 is TGTGCCAGTAAACCGGTTGACGAGGGCGGACGCTCCTACGAGCAGTACTTC. Its translation: CASKPVDEGGRSYEQYF. Drawing the rest from reference TRBV19 and TRBJ2-7, the complete variable domain is DGGITQSPKYLFRKEGQNVTLSCEQNLNHDAMYWYRQDPGQGLRLIYYSQIVNDFQKGDIAEGYSVSREKKESFPLTVTSAQKNPTAFYLCASKPVDEGGRSYEQYFGPGTRLTVT.

This sequence joins TRBV27 and TRBJ2-7; tentatively, D is TRBD2 (5 bases). The length of the CDR3 is 14 residues. Germline CDR1 reads MNHEY; CDR2 reads SMNVEV (reference sequence). Trimming left V 3 bases short and J 3 bases short, with 12 bases between. The CDR3 loop is CASSFRGSHYEQYF. For the CDR3, the DNA is TGTGCCAGCAGTTTTCGGGGTAGCCACTACGAGCAGTACTTC.

The chain couples TRBV5-1 to TRBJ2-5; D remains unclear. CDR3 size: 15 residues. Trimming cost V 4 bases and J 5 bases, with 18 bases left between them. Germline CDR1 and CDR2: SGHRS and YFSETQ. CDR3 bases: TGCGCCAGCAGCCCCCCCGGTGGCCCCGGGGAGACCCAGTACTTC. This translates into CASSPPGGPGETQYF.

The gene calls are TRBV5-4 and TRBJ2-3, with a weak D call TRBD2 (5 bases). Germline CDR1 reads SGHNT; CDR2 reads YYREEE (reference sequence). CDR3 length: 15 residues. The V gene lost 0 bases and the J gene lost 4 bases, with 12 bases spanning the gap. The CDR3 region has the DNA TGTGCCAGCAGCTTGGAGGGAGTCGAGGCAGATACGCAGTATTTT. As protein: CASSLEGVEADTQYF. The variable domain in full, with the rest retrieved from reference TRBV5-4 and TRBJ2-3, is ETGVTQSPTHLIKTRGQQVTLRCSSQSGHNTVSWYQQALGQGPQFIFQYYREEENGRGNFPPRFSGLQFPNYSSELNVNALELDDSALYLCASSLEGVEADTQYFGPGTRLTVL.

A single count supports this clone. Germline is not matched at one junction end, which may reflect a read error. V and J are TRBV13 and TRBJ2-1; D is uncertain. This CDR3 has 14 residues. Germline loops: CDR1 PRHDT, CDR2 FYEKMQ (reference sequence). The CDR3 DNA reads TGTGCCAGCAGCTTAGGAGTCCAGGAAATGCATGGGCTCTTC. It is translated as CASSLGVQEMHGLF.

J is TRBJ2-3 and V is TRBV9; TRBD2 aligns across 10 bases. The CDR3 sequence is 15 residues long. V gave up 1 base and J gave up 2 bases; unmatched junction bases: 1. Per the germline V gene, CDR1 is SGDLS and CDR2 is YYNGEE. The CDR3 loop reads CASSVTSGTTDTQYF. The CDR3 bases are TGTGCCAGCAGCGTAACTAGCGGGACCACAGATACGCAGTATTTT.

V and J are TRBV5-4 and TRBJ2-3, with 10 bases fitting TRBD1. The CDR3 is 16 amino acids. The germline CDR1 and CDR2 sequences are SGHNT and YYREEE (reference sequence). The J segment lost 5 bases and the V segment lost 2 bases, leaving 8 bases of the junction unmatched. CDR3 in DNA: TGTGCCAGCAGCTTAGGGGGGACAGGGGTTTTAGATACGCAGTATTTT. Its translation is CASSLGGTGVLDTQYF.

The chain uses TRBV7-2 and TRBJ2-1, with a possible D match to TRBD2 (5 bases). Trimming shortened V by 1 base and J by 5 bases, and 12 bases separated the two germline ends. Germline assignment: CDR1 SGHTA and CDR2 FQGNSA. This CDR3 spans 15 amino acids. CDR3 DNA sequence: TGTGCCAGCAGCTTAGAGCCCAGAGGGAACAATGAGCAGTTCTTC. The encoded protein is CASSLEPRGNNEQFF.

The chain has TRBV5-4 and TRBJ2-3; TRBD2 agrees at 8 bases. The germline gives CDR1 SGHNT, CDR2 YYREEE (reference sequence). CDR3 length: 15 amino acids. J was trimmed by 6 bases and V by 0 bases; bases with no gene match: 6. This chain's CDR3 is CASSLAGLDDDTQYF. The CDR3 bases are TGTGCCAGCAGCTTGGCGGGACTAGATGACGATACGCAGTATTTT.

V is TRBV9 and J is TRBJ2-2, with D maybe TRBD1 (6 bases). The CDR3 contains 15 residues. Germline loops: CDR1 SGDLS, CDR2 YYNGEE. Trimming stripped 0 bases from V and 7 bases from J, with 13 bases between. In DNA form, the CDR3 reads TGTGCCAGCAGCGTAGATTCTTGGGACATCGGGGAGCTGTTTTTT. Translation gives CASSVDSWDIGELFF.

This chain joins TRBV6-2 or TRBV6-3 and TRBJ1-1; 8 bases align to TRBD1. The CDR3 covers 13 residues. With 6 bases clipped from V and 4 bases from J, the junction kept 4 bases outside the gene matches. Per germline, CDR1 MNHEY and CDR2 SVGEGT. The CDR3 here is CASSLTGGTEAFF. CDR3 DNA: TGTGCCAGCAGCCTTACAGGGGGCACTGAAGCTTTCTTT.

This rearrangement joins TRBV4-2 to TRBJ2-5; perhaps TRBD1 as D (6 bases). This CDR3 comprises 14 residues. The germline V and J ends were trimmed by 5 bases and 2 bases, with 12 bases remaining between them. From germline, CDR1 is LGHNA and CDR2 YNFKEQ. The DNA of the CDR3 is TGTGCCAGCAGCACACAGGGCCTACAAGAGACCCAGTACTTC. It specifies CASSTQGLQETQYF.

V and J are TRBV7-2 and TRBJ2-5; TRBD1 matches at 7 bases. V dropped 1 base and J dropped 7; count of bases not matched to a gene: 3. Germline V gene data show CDR1 as SGHTA and CDR2 as FQGNSA. This CDR3 is 13 amino acids long. The DNA for the CDR3 is TGTGCCAGCAGCTTAGGACAGGGTCCGACCCAGTACTTC. This gives the protein CASSLGQGPTQYF.